This TCR beta chain stems from a study of blood T cell repertoires in COVID-19 (dated by TCRdb to 2020 to 2022). In the study overall: Collaborator samples came from the United States, Italy and Spain and covered acute and convalescent phases of COVID-19. The material from the prospective study consisted of cDNA or gDNA derived from T cells, B-cell-depleted T cells, or PBMCs. The dataset comprised deeply sampled blood TCRbeta repertoires from subjects exposed to, actively infected with, or recovered from COVID-19. The repertoires were released in a freely available public database meant as a resource for research on the immune response to SARS-CoV-2. Samples came from the ongoing ImmuneRACE study (first 160 participants) plus 1,254 subjects from 6 global collaborators. A de-identified subject ID, COVID-19 status, age in years and sex were almost always included in the sample metadata. Where available, HLA class I and class II types were obtained from metadata supplied by the sample provider rather than from assay-based typing. Paper-wide results and their limitations: How much clinical and demographic metadata was included differed by source and by participant, and the metadata was provided uncurated.

The CDR1 and CDR2 encoded by the germline V gene (reference sequence) are SEHNR and FQNEAQ. V is trimmed back by 7 bases and J by 5 bases, and the junction contains 3 bases that no gene match accounts for. The CDR3 measures 12 amino acids from cysteine to phenylalanine. Here the CDR3 DNA is all that survives: 36 bases in frame from base 1. The immunoSEQ Assay, a bias-controlled multiplex PCR, was used to amplify TCRbeta CDR3 regions from genomic DNA. As for the original processing: The number of nucleated cells in each sample was estimated from the amplification of reference gene primers within the assay. Sequence reads were collapsed and filtered to measure the absolute abundance of every unique TCRbeta CDR3 rearrangement. For each sample, productive Simpson clonality was calculated as the square root of Simpson's diversity index over productive rearrangements. TCRdb holds this immuneACCESS table with in-frame rearrangements only. Some clones are missing; in checked studies, unresolved V genes explain under half, and the rest has no known cause. V and J calls and clone size are copied from that table; D and trimming were computed from the DNA. Within this sample are roughly 100,000 clones, with 84% of them counted one time only. The leading ten clones occupy around 11% of the sample.

The collaborating institutions used their own protocols to collect whole blood in K2EDTA tubes. Collaborator samples were shipped for TCRbeta analysis as frozen whole blood, isolated PBMCs, or DNA extracted from either sample type. Concerning this clone: Its target antigen remains unknown. No base quality information exists; no much larger clone differs at one position.

This sequence was found in a human donor in a cohort sampled during active COVID-19. The chain is encoded by TRBV7-9 joined to TRBJ2-3; 7 bases in between match TRBD1. Sequencing was carried out using peripheral blood. CDR3 region: CASTQGKDTQYF. The bases read TGTGCCAGCACACAGGGGAAAGATACGCAGTATTTT.